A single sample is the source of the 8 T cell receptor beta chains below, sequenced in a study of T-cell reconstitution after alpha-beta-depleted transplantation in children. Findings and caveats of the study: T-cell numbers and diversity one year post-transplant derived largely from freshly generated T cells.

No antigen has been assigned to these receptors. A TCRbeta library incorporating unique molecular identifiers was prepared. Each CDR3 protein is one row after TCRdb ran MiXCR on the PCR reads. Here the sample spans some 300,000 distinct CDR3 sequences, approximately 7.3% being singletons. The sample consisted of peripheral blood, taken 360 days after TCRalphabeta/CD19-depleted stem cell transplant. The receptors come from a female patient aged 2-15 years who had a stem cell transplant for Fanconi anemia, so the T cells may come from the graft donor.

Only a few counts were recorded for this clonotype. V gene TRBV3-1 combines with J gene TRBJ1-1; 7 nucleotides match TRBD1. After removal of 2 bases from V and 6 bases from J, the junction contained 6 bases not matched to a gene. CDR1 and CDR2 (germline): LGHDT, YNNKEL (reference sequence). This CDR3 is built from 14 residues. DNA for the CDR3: TGTGCCAGCAGCCAATCCGGGACAGCGGCTGAAGCTTTCTTT. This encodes CASSQSGTAAEAFF.

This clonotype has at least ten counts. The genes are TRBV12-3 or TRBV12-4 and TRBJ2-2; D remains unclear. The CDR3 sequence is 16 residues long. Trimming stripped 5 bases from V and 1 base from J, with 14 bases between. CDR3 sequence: CASSPLGMGNTGELFF. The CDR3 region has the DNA TGTGCCAGCAGTCCCTTAGGGATGGGGAACACCGGGGAGCTGTTTTTT.

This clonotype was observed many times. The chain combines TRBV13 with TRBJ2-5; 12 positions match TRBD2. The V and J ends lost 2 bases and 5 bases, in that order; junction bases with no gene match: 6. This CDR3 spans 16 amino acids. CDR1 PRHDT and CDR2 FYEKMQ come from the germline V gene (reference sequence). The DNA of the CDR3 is TGTGCCAGCAGCTTAAAGGGACTAGCGGGTTGGGAGACCCAGTACTTC. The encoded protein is CASSLKGLAGWETQYF. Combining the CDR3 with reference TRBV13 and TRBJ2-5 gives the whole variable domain AAGVIQSPRHLIKEKRETATLKCYPIPRHDTVYWYQQGPGQDPQFLISFYEKMQSDKGSIPDRFSAQQFSDYHSELNMSSLELGDSALYFCASSLKGLAGWETQYFGPGTRLLVL.

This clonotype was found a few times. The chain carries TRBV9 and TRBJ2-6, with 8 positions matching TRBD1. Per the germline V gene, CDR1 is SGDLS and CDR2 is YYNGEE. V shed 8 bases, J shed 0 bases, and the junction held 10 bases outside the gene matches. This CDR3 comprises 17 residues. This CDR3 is CARSRQGALSGANVLTF. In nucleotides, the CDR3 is TGTGCCAGATCAAGGCAGGGGGCCCTCTCTGGGGCCAACGTCCTGACTTTC.

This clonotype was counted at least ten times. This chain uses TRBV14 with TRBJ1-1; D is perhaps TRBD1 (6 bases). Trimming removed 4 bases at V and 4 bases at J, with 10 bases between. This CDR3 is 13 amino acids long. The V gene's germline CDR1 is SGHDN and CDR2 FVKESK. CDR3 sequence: CASSRLRGTEAFF. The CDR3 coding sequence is TGTGCCAGCAGCCGTCTCAGGGGCACTGAAGCTTTCTTT.

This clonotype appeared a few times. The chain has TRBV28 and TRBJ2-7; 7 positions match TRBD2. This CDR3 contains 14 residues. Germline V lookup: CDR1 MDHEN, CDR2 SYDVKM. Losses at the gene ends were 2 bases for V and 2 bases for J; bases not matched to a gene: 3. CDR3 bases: TGTGCCAGCAGTTTAGCGGGGGATCCCTACGAGCAGTACTTC. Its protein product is CASSLAGDPYEQYF.

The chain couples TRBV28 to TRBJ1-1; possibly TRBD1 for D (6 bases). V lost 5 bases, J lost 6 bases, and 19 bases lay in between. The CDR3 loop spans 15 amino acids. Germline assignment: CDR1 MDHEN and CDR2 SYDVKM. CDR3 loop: CASSVLTGLSAEAFF. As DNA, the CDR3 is TGTGCCAGCAGTGTCTTGACAGGCCTTAGCGCTGAAGCTTTCTTT.

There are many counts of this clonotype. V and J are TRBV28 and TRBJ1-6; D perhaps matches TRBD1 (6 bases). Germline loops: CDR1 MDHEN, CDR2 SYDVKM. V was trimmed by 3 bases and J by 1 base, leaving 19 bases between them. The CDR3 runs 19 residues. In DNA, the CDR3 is TGTGCCAGCAGTTTGCCCCAATTACAGGGCGCTTCCTATAATTCACCCCTCCACTTT. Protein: CASSLPQLQGASYNSPLHF.